This T cell receptor beta chain was captured in a study of shared clonotypes between healthy human individuals. Study-level background: Participating donors consisted of a couple of women and three men aged 18 to 49. CD4 naive cells filled three plates per donor, CD4 memory three, CD8 naive two and CD8 memory one.

Clones were sequenced by immunoSEQ multiplex PCR, and TCRdb holds only the in-frame ones, with some missing. The table lists fewer than 1.8 million clones, roughly 98.5% of them singletons. Findings and limits, study-wide: Sequencing depth was predicted to influence how clonotypes are shared among donors.

Adults of Caucasian background living in Nashville, Tennessee made up all donors. Concerning this clone itself: Its antigen is currently unknown.

CDR1 is MDHEN and CDR2 is SYDVKM in the germline V gene. The length of the CDR3 is 15 residues. Trimming removed 2 bases from V and 9 bases from J, with 18 bases in between. V and J are TRBV28 and TRBJ2-3; D gene ambiguous. The source of this sequence is a man aged 25-40 years in good health. The sample consisted of naive CD4+ T cells sorted from blood. Subset noted: CD45RA+ positively selected. Here the CDR3 reads CASSLPIVGSGTQYF. DNA for the CDR3: TGTGCCAGCAGTTTACCCATAGTGGGTAGTGGGACGCAGTATTTT.